This TCR beta chain was recovered during a study of blood T cell repertoires in COVID-19. As for the study in general: Sites across the United States, Italy and Spain contributed samples from acute and convalescent COVID-19. T cells, B-cell-depleted T cells, or PBMCs supplied cDNA or gDNA.

Followed longitudinally, the Seattle patients had been enrolled during active infection. Germline CDR1 KGHDR, CDR2 SFDVKD. The length of the CDR3 is 14 residues. V was cut by 3 bases and J by 6 bases, with 11 bases left in between. In the original processing: Estimated nucleated cell counts came from reference gene primer amplification. The table came from immunoSEQ multiplex PCR; TCRdb's copy has only in-frame clones and leaves some out. V and J calls and clone size are those listed in that table; D and trimming were worked out from the DNA. In the table there are approximately 180,000 clones, 80% to 90% of which are singletons.

The source is a woman older than 75 with COVID-19, enrolled during active disease. The V and J genes are TRBV24-1 and TRBJ2-1; TRBD1 might be the D (6 bases). The sequenced material came from peripheral blood. The CDR3 loop reads CATSDHRVSNEQFF. The CDR3 DNA reads TGTGCCACCAGTGATCACAGGGTGTCCAATGAGCAGTTCTTC.